The 20 T cell receptor beta chains presented below share a single source sample, sequenced in a study of cytotoxic CD8 clonotypes in ibrutinib-treated CLL. Libraries were prepared by immunoSEQ multiplex PCR; TCRdb keeps only in-frame clonotypes and omits some of them. The table records approximately 280,000 clones, 70% to 80% of them present only once. This sample comprised PBMCs, obtained at disease progression, from a patient treated with ibrutinib. All receptors derive from a human donor with chronic lymphocytic leukemia.

The gene calls are TRBV5-6 and TRBJ2-7; the match to TRBD1 covers 7 bases. Germline CDR1 and CDR2: SGHDT and YYEEEE. This CDR3 is built from 15 residues. V dropped 3 bases and J dropped 3; count of bases not matched to a gene: 9. The CDR3 nucleotides are TGTGCCAGCAGCTCCGCGGAGACAGGGCACTACGAGCAGTACTTC. Translated, it gives CASSSAETGHYEQYF.

As for this clone: This may be a read error: a much more frequent sequence differs by one nucleotide. The V gene is TRBV7-2, the J gene TRBJ2-7; no reliable D call. The CDR3 spans 12 residues. Germline V gene data show CDR1 as SGHTA and CDR2 as FQGNSA. Trimming stripped 2 bases from V and 2 bases from J, with 4 bases between. The DNA for the CDR3 is TGTGCCAGCAGCTTAATGGCCTACGAGCAGTACTTC. Its translation is CASSLMAYEQYF.

This clone came up once. The chain links TRBV7-2 to TRBJ2-6; perhaps TRBD1 as D (5 bases). V dropped 0 bases and J dropped 5 bases, with 14 bases sitting between them. The CDR3 extends over 17 amino acids. Germline V gives CDR1 SGHTA, CDR2 FQGNSA. The CDR3: CASSLALTALRANVLTF. CDR3 nucleotides: TGTGCCAGCAGCTTAGCGCTGACAGCTCTGAGGGCCAACGTCCTGACTTTC.

The chain couples TRBV2 to TRBJ2-3, with 11 bases fitting TRBD2. Trimming at V came to 6 bases and at J to 3 bases, leaving 5 bases not matched to a gene. The CDR3 spans 15 residues. Looked up from germline, CDR1 is SNHLY and CDR2 is FYNNEI. CDR3: CASSFTSGRTDTQYF. The CDR3 DNA is TGTGCCAGCAGCTTTACTAGCGGGAGAACAGATACGCAGTATTTT.

V and J are TRBV6-6 and TRBJ2-5; 7 bases map to TRBD2. This CDR3 has 15 amino acids. J lost 0 bases, V lost 0 bases, and 1 base had no gene match. Germline V gene lookup returns CDR1 MNHNY and CDR2 SVGAGI (reference sequence). In DNA form, the CDR3 reads TGTGCCAGCAGTTACTCGGGGGGGTACCAAGAGACCCAGTACTTC. This encodes CASSYSGGYQETQYF.

The chain is built from TRBV15 and TRBJ1-4, with unresolved D. Trimming removed 4 bases from V and 5 bases from J, with 8 bases in between. Germline CDR1 reads LNHNV; CDR2 reads YYDKDF (reference sequence). The CDR3 spans 13 residues. This CDR3 is CATSTSVNEKLFF. CDR3 in DNA: TGTGCCACCAGCACTTCGGTCAATGAAAAACTGTTTTTT.

The rearrangement links TRBV29-1 to TRBJ2-7; D might be TRBD1 or TRBD2, each matching 5 bases. The CDR3 is 13 residues long. CDR1 is SQVTM and CDR2 is ANQGSEA in the germline V gene. Trimming cost V 4 bases and J 4 bases, with 14 bases left between them. The CDR3 region has the DNA TGCAGCGTTGCTTCCGGGACGGTGTACGAGCAGTACTTC. Translation gives CSVASGTVYEQYF.

In DNA form, the CDR3 reads TGCGCCAGCAGCCAACGATCCCGCCCGACCAGTTACTCTGGGGCCAACGTCCTGACTTTC. Its protein is CASSQRSRPTSYSGANVLTF. V gene TRBV4-1 combines with J gene TRBJ2-6; D is undetermined. The germline V and J ends were trimmed by 2 bases and 0 bases, with 20 bases remaining between them. Per germline, CDR1 MGHRA and CDR2 YSYEKL. The CDR3 runs 20 residues.

This clone has a single count. V gene TRBV18 combines with J gene TRBJ2-3, with 8 nucleotides matching TRBD2. CDR3 size: 18 residues. The V and J ends lost 3 bases and 1 base, in that order; junction bases with no gene match: 12. The germline gives CDR1 KGHSH, CDR2 LQKENI. The CDR3 DNA reads as TGTGCCAGCTCACCCAAAGCGGGGGTCCTATTTGGCACAGATACGCAGTATTTT. It translates to CASSPKAGVLFGTDTQYF.

This chain connects TRBV5-1 to TRBJ2-3; 10 bases map to TRBD2. V lost 2 bases and J lost 1; bases outside the gene matches: 10. Germline lookup yields CDR1 SGHRS and CDR2 YFSETQ. This CDR3 has 18 residues. The CDR3 DNA reads as TGCGCCAGCAGCTTCTATGGGGGGCTAGCGGGAGGCACAGATACGCAGTATTTT. This encodes CASSFYGGLAGGTDTQYF.

The chain carries TRBV28 and TRBJ2-7; perhaps TRBD2 as D (6 bases). CDR3 length equals 13 residues. The V gene's germline CDR1 is MDHEN and CDR2 SYDVKM. The ends were cut back, 6 bases at V and 2 bases at J, with 11 bases in the middle. DNA for the CDR3: TGTGCCAGCAGCCTGGGCGGGACCTACGAGCAGTACTTC. It specifies CASSLGGTYEQYF.

This clone showed up just a few times. The V gene is TRBV27, the J gene TRBJ2-7; D possibly corresponds to TRBD2 (6 bases). The CDR3 has 11 amino acids. Germline V gives CDR1 MNHEY, CDR2 SMNVEV (reference sequence). The V end lost 8 bases, the J end lost 7 bases, and 12 bases lay between the germline ends. Written as DNA, the CDR3 is TGTGCCAGCGGGATGGGAGGAGAGCAGTACTTC. As protein: CASGMGGEQYF.

This chain uses TRBV6-1 with TRBJ1-2; maybe TRBD1 (6 bases). V shed 7 bases and J shed 0 bases, with 15 bases lying between them. The V gene's germline CDR1 is MNHNS and CDR2 SASEGT. This CDR3 comprises 15 residues. The CDR3 sequence is CASTPRGQANYGYTF. CDR3 in DNA: TGTGCCAGCACCCCGCGGGGGCAAGCTAACTATGGCTACACCTTC.

This chain connects TRBV19 to TRBJ2-6; the D is unclear. CDR3 length equals 16 residues. Germline CDR1 and CDR2: LNHDA and SQIVND (reference sequence). The V and J ends lost 3 bases and 0 bases respectively, with 9 bases between them. The CDR3: CASSIPNHSGANVLTF. CDR3 nucleotide sequence: TGTGCCAGTAGTATTCCCAACCACTCTGGGGCCAACGTCCTGACTTTC.

V gene TRBV7-9 combines with J gene TRBJ2-7; TRBD1 matches 8 bases. The CDR3 is 15 amino acids. CDR1 is SEHNR and CDR2 is FQNEAQ in the germline V gene (reference sequence). The J segment lost 2 bases and the V segment lost 5 bases, leaving 8 bases of the junction unmatched. CDR3 sequence (DNA): TGTGCCAGCAGCAACCCGGACAGGGCCCCCTACGAGCAGTACTTC. Amino acids: CASSNPDRAPYEQYF.

The chain has TRBV4-1 and TRBJ2-3, with TRBD2 matching 14 bases. Trimming cost V 2 bases and J 0 bases; bases outside gene matches: 7. Germline CDR1 and CDR2: MGHRA and YSYEKL. This CDR3 has 19 residues. CDR3 DNA sequence: TGCGCCAGCAGCCAATATTTGACTAGCGGGGGGGTAAGCACAGATACGCAGTATTTT. This codes for CASSQYLTSGGVSTDTQYF.

This sequence joins TRBV12-5 and TRBJ2-2; the D gene is possibly TRBD1 (5 bases). The CDR3 runs to 13 residues. V was pared by 3 bases and J by 4 bases, with 6 bases between. CDR1 LGHNT and CDR2 FRNRAP come from the germline V gene. CDR3 loop: CASGLDSTGELFF. CDR3 DNA sequence: TGTGCTAGTGGTTTAGACAGCACCGGGGAGCTGTTTTTT.

J is TRBJ2-7 and V is TRBV5-1, with D perhaps being TRBD1 or TRBD2 (6 bases each). The CDR3 runs 15 residues. Trimming took 0 bases from V and 4 from J, leaving 14 bases between them. Germline V gene lookup returns CDR1 SGHRS and CDR2 YFSETQ. The CDR3 DNA reads TGCGCCAGCAGCTTGGATGGGGGGCGAGGGTACGAGCAGTACTTC. It translates to CASSLDGGRGYEQYF. The variable domain in full, completed from reference TRBV5-1 and TRBJ2-7, reads KAGVTQTPRYLIKTRGQQVTLSCSPISGHRSVSWYQQTPGQGLQFLFEYFSETQRNKGNFPGRFSGRQFSNSRSEMNVSTLELGDSALYLCASSLDGGRGYEQYFGPGTRLTVT.

This chain links TRBV25-1 with TRBJ1-5, with 10 positions matching TRBD1. Trimming cost V 7 bases and J 6 bases; bases outside gene matches: 3. CDR3 length: 13 amino acids. CDR1 MGHDK and CDR2 SYGVNS come from the germline V gene. The CDR3 region is CASKGQGSQPQHF. DNA for the CDR3: TGTGCCAGCAAGGGACAGGGGAGTCAGCCCCAGCATTTT. Full variable domain (outside the CDR3, taken from reference TRBV25-1 and TRBJ1-5): EADIYQTPRYLVIGTGKKITLECSQTMGHDKMYWYQQDPGMELHLIHYSYGVNSTEKGDLSSESTVSRIRTEHFPLTLESARPSHTSQYLCASKGQGSQPQHFGDGTRLSIL.

The rearrangement uses TRBV19 and TRBJ2-1; 15 nucleotides align to TRBD2. The V gene's germline CDR1 is LNHDA and CDR2 SQIVND (reference sequence). The CDR3 is 19 amino acids. Unmatched junction bases numbered 17, after V lost 10 bases and J lost 4 bases. The CDR3 loop is CATDRAPGLAGGPYNEQFF. The CDR3 DNA sequence: TGTGCCACCGACAGGGCCCCGGGACTAGCGGGAGGTCCGTACAATGAGCAGTTCTTC.